This T cell receptor beta chain was recorded in a study of T cells and copy number aberrations in small-cell lung cancer. CDR1 is SGHRS and CDR2 is YFSETQ in the germline V gene. The length of the CDR3 is 14 residues. With 1 base removed from V and 8 bases from J, the gap between germline ends came to 15 bases. The data were produced by immunoSEQ multiplex PCR, yet TCRdb's version contains in-frame clones alone and is incomplete. The profile shows 2,900 or so clones, over 75% of them singletons. The gene calls are TRBV5-1 and TRBJ1-2, with no clear D. The sample comprised normal tissue next to the tumor. This TCR came from a man aged 50 to 60 with small cell lung cancer. CDR3 in DNA: TGCGCCAGCAGCTTGACAGTGAGATTAGGAGGCTACACCTTC. It yields the protein CASSLTVRLGGYTF.